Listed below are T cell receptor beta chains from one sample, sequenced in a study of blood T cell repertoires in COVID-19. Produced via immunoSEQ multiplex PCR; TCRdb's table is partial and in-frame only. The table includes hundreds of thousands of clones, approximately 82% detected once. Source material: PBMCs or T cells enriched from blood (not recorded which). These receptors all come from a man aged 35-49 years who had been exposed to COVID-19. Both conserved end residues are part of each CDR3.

CASSPGQTEAFF	TRBV18	TRBJ1-1
CASGGQGFNEQFF	TRBV5-1	TRBJ2-1
CASSLLSPSGNYEQYF	TRBV13	TRBJ2-7
CASSQGARGRAGGYTF	TRBV4-1	TRBJ1-2
CASSIGDRLKDTQYF	TRBV19	TRBJ2-3
CASSKGPNPNYGYTF	TRBV27	TRBJ1-2
CASGAGQIAKNIQYF	TRBV28	TRBJ2-4
CASSQASSGRYEQYF	TRBV3-1/TRBV3-2	TRBJ2-7
CAWSVAGGSMNTEAFF	TRBV30	TRBJ1-1
CASSPGLAGVRNEQFF	TRBV3-1/TRBV3-2	TRBJ2-1
CASSADRKYQQAFF	TRBV10-2	TRBJ1-1
CASSTRQGLYEQYF	TRBV19	TRBJ2-7
CASSPDSAETQYF	TRBV11-2	TRBJ2-5
CASSYAGMRTQYF	TRBV6-5	TRBJ2-5
CASSRSGEGNTEAFF	TRBV7-3	TRBJ1-1
CASSQRQGAGKLFF	TRBV3-1/TRBV3-2	TRBJ1-4
CASSSGQMGSPLHF	TRBV5-4	TRBJ1-6
CSVGQGGQPQHF	TRBV29-1	TRBJ1-5
CAWSGGNDQPQHF	TRBV30	TRBJ1-5
CASSVGGGARNEKLFF	TRBV9	TRBJ1-4
CASSLSTDSNQPQHF	TRBV3-1/TRBV3-2	TRBJ1-5
CASSLGVAGTYEQYF	TRBV7-8	TRBJ2-7
CASSYGGPEQYF	TRBV6-5	TRBJ2-7
CASSEMTGSETQYF	TRBV6-1	TRBJ2-5
CASKPMTSRLNSNEQFF	TRBV14	TRBJ2-1
CASSYSFSPRNTIYF	TRBV6-5	TRBJ1-3
CSASSWGERYNEQFF	TRBV20-1	TRBJ2-1
CASSPSTGSDGANVLTF	TRBV18	TRBJ2-6
CASSSRDSEYEQYF	TRBV19	TRBJ2-7
CAISESPAGRARLALHF	TRBV10-3	TRBJ1-6
CASSLAGSTQYF	TRBV7-9	TRBJ2-3
CASSDGRLAQFF	TRBV25-1	TRBJ2-1
CAWSLASGYNEQFF	TRBV30	TRBJ2-1
CASSLRAGAGPIEQFF	TRBV7-8	TRBJ2-1
CASSSGEQFF	TRBV19	TRBJ2-1
CASSFRTGLYNEQFF	TRBV13	TRBJ2-1
CASSPPPRTGPGANVLTF	TRBV18	TRBJ2-6
CASSVLSMNTEAFF	TRBV9	TRBJ1-1
CASSLGRLALSDTQYF	TRBV11-2	TRBJ2-3
CASSPQGLAVNTGELFF	TRBV5-1	TRBJ2-2
CASSLRDSGTYEQYF	TRBV7-7	TRBJ2-7
CASSTTTPPGTGYNEQFF	TRBV14	TRBJ2-1
CASSSGGTYEQYF	TRBV5-1	TRBJ2-7
CASSSSEGTVNTGELFF	TRBV18	TRBJ2-2
CAASGTRNEQFF	TRBV27	TRBJ2-1
CASSEPPGAEAFF	TRBV27	TRBJ1-1
CASSVGTGDTDTQYF	TRBV9	TRBJ2-3
CASSLNGQGFSGANVLTF	TRBV5-1	TRBJ2-6
CASSPIWDRTYEQYF	TRBV11-2	TRBJ2-7
CASSLPPGTGATQYF	TRBV7-8	TRBJ2-3
CASTGTGGADTQYF	TRBV5-1	TRBJ2-3
CASSYQGQLSGNTIYF	TRBV19	TRBJ1-3
CASRQGAGQPQHF	TRBV12-3/TRBV12-4	TRBJ1-5
CASSSRDRLLDEQFF	TRBV7-9	TRBJ2-1
CASSRSSLNTEAFF	TRBV11-2	TRBJ1-1
CSASPGTSGSGQETQYF	TRBV20-1	TRBJ2-5
CASSQGRGYEQYF	TRBV3-1/TRBV3-2	TRBJ2-7